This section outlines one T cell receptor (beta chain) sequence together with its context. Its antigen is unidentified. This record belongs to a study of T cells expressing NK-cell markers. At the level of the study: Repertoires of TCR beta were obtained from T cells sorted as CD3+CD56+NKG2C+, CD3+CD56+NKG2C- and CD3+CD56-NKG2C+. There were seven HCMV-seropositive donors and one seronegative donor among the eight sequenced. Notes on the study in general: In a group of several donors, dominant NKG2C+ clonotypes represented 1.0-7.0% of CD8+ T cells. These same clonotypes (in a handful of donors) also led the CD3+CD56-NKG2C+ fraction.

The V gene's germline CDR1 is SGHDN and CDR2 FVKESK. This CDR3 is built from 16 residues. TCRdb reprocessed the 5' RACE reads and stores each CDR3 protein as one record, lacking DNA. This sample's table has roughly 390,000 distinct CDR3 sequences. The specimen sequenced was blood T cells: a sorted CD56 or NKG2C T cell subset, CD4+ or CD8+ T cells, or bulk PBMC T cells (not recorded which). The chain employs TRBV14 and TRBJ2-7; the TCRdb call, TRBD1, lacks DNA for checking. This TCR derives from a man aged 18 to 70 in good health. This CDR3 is CASSHLRGGSSYEQYF.